These 27 T cell receptor beta chains came from one sample sequenced in a study of cytomegalovirus exposure and HLA in healthy donors. The PCR ran on 60 Vbeta and 13 Jbeta primers. TCRdb's copy holds only in-frame clones and misses some; the assay was immunoSEQ multiplex PCR. Of about 140,000 clones in the sample, about 77% were seen once. The sequenced sample was PBMCs. The receptors here all came from a female donor in good health and CMV-seronegative.

This CDR3 is CASSDSRQGDQNEQFF. CDR3 in DNA: TGTGCCAGCAGTGACTCTCGACAGGGGGATCAAAATGAGCAGTTCTTC. This sequence joins TRBV6-4 and TRBJ2-1; 9 positions match TRBD1. V gave up 0 bases and J gave up 7 bases; unmatched junction bases: 7. The CDR3 is 16 amino acids. CDR1 and CDR2 from the germline V gene are MRHNA and SNTAGT.

The V and J genes are TRBV10-3 and TRBJ1-5, with D perhaps matching TRBD1 (5 bases). Trimming shortened V by 7 bases and J by 8 bases, and 15 bases separated the two germline ends. CDR1 and CDR2 from the germline V gene are ENHRY and SYGVKD. The CDR3 is made up of 13 amino acids. CDR3 protein: CAITDSGEEPQHF. The CDR3 DNA reads TGTGCCATCACCGACAGTGGCGAGGAGCCCCAGCATTTT.

V usage is TRBV2 and J usage is TRBJ2-3; 14 positions match TRBD2. Germline CDR1 reads SNHLY; CDR2 reads FYNNEI. This CDR3 has 18 residues. V gave up 5 bases and J gave up 6 bases; unmatched junction bases: 13. As DNA, the CDR3 is TGTGCCAGCAGTCCGACTAGCGGGGGGGCTGGGTCCACGGATACGCAGTATTTT. This codes for CASSPTSGGAGSTDTQYF.

The CDR3 is CASSPARTENTEAFF. Written as DNA, the CDR3 is TGTGCCAGCTCACCGGCCCGGACAGAGAACACTGAAGCTTTCTTT. V is TRBV18 and J is TRBJ1-1; D may be TRBD1 (6 bases). This CDR3 comprises 15 residues. CDR1 and CDR2 from the germline V gene are KGHSH and LQKENI. V was shortened by 3 bases and J by 1 base, with 12 bases between the two germline ends.

This clone showed up just once. The V gene is TRBV30, the J gene TRBJ2-1; perhaps TRBD1 as D (6 bases). This CDR3 is built from 11 residues. Germline CDR1 is GTSNPN and CDR2 is SVGIG (reference sequence). Trimming shortened V by 0 bases and J by 15 bases, and 12 bases separated the two germline ends. The CDR3 sequence is CAWSVGQGPFF. In DNA, the CDR3 is TGTGCCTGGAGTGTTGGGCAGGGGCCGTTCTTC.

The CDR3 bases are TGTGCCAGCAGCTCGAACAGACAGGGGGACCGCTATGGCTACACCTTC. Protein product: CASSSNRQGDRYGYTF. The rearrangement links TRBV7-9 to TRBJ1-2; 9 bases align to TRBD1. Losses at the gene ends were 4 bases for V and 4 bases for J; bases not matched to a gene: 10. The germline CDR1 and CDR2 sequences are SEHNR and FQNEAQ (reference sequence). This CDR3 is built from 16 residues. The full variable domain, its missing parts supplied by reference TRBV7-9 and TRBJ1-2, is DTGVSQNPRHKITKRGQNVTFRCDPISEHNRLYWYRQTLGQGPEFLTYFQNEAQLEKSRLLSDRFSAERPKGSFSTLEIQRTEQGDSAMYLCASSSNRQGDRYGYTFGSGTRLTVV.

The chain has TRBV6-5 and TRBJ2-7; 7 positions agree with TRBD2. Looked up from germline, CDR1 is MNHEY and CDR2 is SVGAGI. This CDR3 region has 13 residues. V lost 8 bases to trimming and J lost 0 bases; unmatched junction nucleotides: 4. The CDR3 here is CASHSGSSYEQYF. For the CDR3, the DNA is TGTGCCAGCCATAGCGGGTCCTCCTACGAGCAGTACTTC.

This chain links TRBV5-4 with TRBJ1-1; 8 positions match TRBD1. Germline assignment: CDR1 SGHNT and CDR2 YYREEE (reference sequence). V lost 0 bases to trimming and J lost 1 base; unmatched junction nucleotides: 5. The CDR3 runs to 16 residues. The CDR3 is CASSLAWTGTNTEAFF. CDR3 sequence (DNA): TGTGCCAGCAGCTTGGCCTGGACAGGGACGAACACTGAAGCTTTCTTT.

A few counts support this clone. This sequence joins TRBV4-1 and TRBJ1-1, with D unresolved. This CDR3 is built from 15 residues. Germline assignment: CDR1 MGHRA and CDR2 YSYEKL. The V and J ends lost 1 base and 2 bases respectively, with 11 bases between them. CDR3 loop: CASSQVMTPNTEAFF. CDR3 in DNA: TGCGCCAGCAGCCAAGTGATGACACCTAACACTGAAGCTTTCTTT.

The V call is TRBV7-8, the J call TRBJ2-7, with D tentatively TRBD2 (5 bases). The germline gives CDR1 SGHVS, CDR2 FQNEAQ. V was pared by 5 bases and J by 2 bases, with 7 bases between. This CDR3 has 12 amino acids. The CDR3 spells CASSPRAYEQYF. The DNA for the CDR3 is TGTGCCAGCAGCCCGAGGGCCTACGAGCAGTACTTC.

CDR3 in amino acids: CASSQDGYDVGNEQYF. The CDR3 DNA reads TGTGCCAGCAGCCAAGATGGTTACGATGTCGGTAACGAGCAGTACTTC. The chain has TRBV4-2 and TRBJ2-7; the D is unclear. Germline CDR1 and CDR2: LGHNA and YNFKEQ. V shed 0 bases and J shed 5 bases, with 17 bases lying between them. The CDR3 consists of 16 residues.

The chain carries TRBV6-1 and TRBJ2-2; a possible D gene is TRBD2 (5 bases). The CDR3 has 14 residues. Trimming took 2 bases from V and 7 from J, leaving 11 bases between them. Germline V CDR1 and CDR2: MNHNS, SASEGT. The CDR3 protein is CASSESGGIGELFF. CDR3 DNA: TGTGCCAGCAGTGAATCTGGAGGTATCGGGGAGCTGTTTTTT.

V gene TRBV27 combines with J gene TRBJ1-5, with 9 bases lining up with TRBD1. This CDR3 contains 17 residues. Per the germline V gene, CDR1 is MNHEY and CDR2 is SMNVEV (reference sequence). Losses at the gene ends were 2 bases for V and 3 bases for J; bases not matched to a gene: 8. The CDR3 DNA reads TGTGCCAGCAGTTTAATATCCACAGGGGGCGACAATCAGCCCCAGCATTTT. Translated: CASSLISTGGDNQPQHF.

The rearrangement joins TRBV4-1 to TRBJ2-2, with 7 bases fitting TRBD2. After removal of 7 bases from V and 7 bases from J, the junction contained 12 bases not matched to a gene. CDR1 is MGHRA and CDR2 is YSYEKL in the germline V gene. The CDR3 spans 15 residues. In DNA form, the CDR3 reads TGCGCCAGCAATGGGATGGGGGAGGGGAGCGGGGAGCTGTTTTTT. Its translation: CASNGMGEGSGELFF.

On this clone itself: The junction departs from the called germline gene at one end, perhaps through a read error. The V call is TRBV7-7, the J call TRBJ2-5; perhaps TRBD2 as D (6 bases). Per germline, CDR1 SSHAT and CDR2 FNYEAQ (reference sequence). CDR3 length: 16 amino acids. CDR3 residues: CASSLTGGVGQETQYF. Here the CDR3 DNA reads TGTGCTAGCAGCCTAACAGGAGGGGTAGGCCAAGAGACCCAGTACTTC.

With regard to this clone: This CDR3 is also generated by other DNA sequences in the sample. The V and J genes are TRBV27 and TRBJ1-5; D uncertain. Per the germline V gene, CDR1 is MNHEY and CDR2 is SMNVEV (reference sequence). The CDR3 consists of 15 residues. Trimming pared 2 bases from V and 0 bases from J, leaving 8 bases between. DNA of the CDR3: TGTGCCAGCAGTTTAACGAGTTATAGCAATCAGCCCCAGCATTTT. Translation: CASSLTSYSNQPQHF.

The V gene is TRBV2, the J gene TRBJ2-5, with no clear D. Germline assignment: CDR1 SNHLY and CDR2 FYNNEI. This CDR3 comprises 12 residues. V lost 4 bases and J 5 bases, leaving 8 bases between the germline ends. The CDR3: CASSGIGETQYF. In DNA, the CDR3 is TGTGCCAGCAGTGGGATCGGGGAGACCCAGTACTTC. Full variable domain (remainder filled in from reference TRBV2 and TRBJ2-5): EPEVTQTPSHQVTQMGQEVILRCVPISNHLYFYWYRQILGQKVEFLVSFYNNEISEKSEIFDDQFSVERPDGSNFTLKIRSTKLEDSAMYFCASSGIGETQYFGPGTRLLVL.

The chain employs TRBV5-1 and TRBJ2-3; D may be TRBD2 (5 bases). The germline CDR1 and CDR2 sequences are SGHRS and YFSETQ. There are 16 residues in the CDR3. V was clipped by 3 bases and J by 6 bases, with 20 bases between them. In DNA, the CDR3 is TGCGCCAGCAGCTCTTCACGGATTTCTCGAGGGGATACGCAGTATTTT. Residues: CASSSSRISRGDTQYF. The complete variable domain, with remaining parts taken from reference TRBV5-1 and TRBJ2-3, reads KAGVTQTPRYLIKTRGQQVTLSCSPISGHRSVSWYQQTPGQGLQFLFEYFSETQRNKGNFPGRFSGRQFSNSRSEMNVSTLELGDSALYLCASSSSRISRGDTQYFGPGTRLTVL.

This clone showed up just once. The chain couples TRBV10-1 to TRBJ1-6; D remains unclear. The ends were cut back, 5 bases at V and 0 bases at J, with 2 bases in the middle. The CDR3 covers 13 residues. Per germline, CDR1 WNHNN and CDR2 SYGVQD (reference sequence). The CDR3 DNA reads TGCGCCAGCAGTCACTCCTATAATTCACCCCTCCACTTT. As protein: CASSHSYNSPLHF.

This clone turned up a few times. The rearrangement uses TRBV19 and TRBJ1-2; a weak D match, TRBD1 (5 bases). Germline-derived CDR1 and CDR2 are LNHDA and SQIVND (reference sequence). This CDR3 has 14 residues. V lost 4 bases, J lost 5 bases, and 14 bases lay in between. Here the CDR3 DNA reads TGTGCCAGTAGTACTCGCGGGGGACTGTATGGCTACACCTTC. Translated: CASSTRGGLYGYTF.

The J gene is TRBJ1-5, the V gene TRBV9; no clear D. This CDR3 has 14 residues. Germline V gives CDR1 SGDLS, CDR2 YYNGEE. V was pared by 3 bases and J by 5 bases, with 12 bases between. CDR3 sequence: CASSAGIIDQPQHF. CDR3 sequence (DNA): TGTGCCAGCAGCGCAGGTATCATAGATCAGCCCCAGCATTTT.

The chain couples TRBV28 to TRBJ1-5; tentatively, D is TRBD1 (6 bases). Germline CDR1 and CDR2: MDHEN and SYDVKM. CDR3 length: 13 residues. V lost 8 bases, J lost 2 bases, and 10 bases lay in between. CDR3 DNA: TGTGCCAGCGTACCAGGGGGCAATCAGCCCCAGCATTTT. Its translation is CASVPGGNQPQHF.

V and J are TRBV11-2 and TRBJ2-7; the D gene is possibly TRBD1 (5 bases). From germline, CDR1 is SGHAT and CDR2 FQNNGV. Trimming left V 1 base short and J 3 bases short, with 22 bases between. This CDR3 region has 18 residues. The CDR3 reads CASSLVSGWGRRYYEQYF. The DNA of the CDR3 is TGTGCCAGCAGCTTAGTGTCGGGTTGGGGCAGGCGGTACTACGAGCAGTACTTC.

The gene calls are TRBV28 and TRBJ1-1, with 8 bases aligning to TRBD1. The CDR3 loop spans 13 amino acids. Per the germline V gene, CDR1 is MDHEN and CDR2 is SYDVKM. Trimming at V came to 2 bases and at J to 4 bases, leaving 0 bases not matched to a gene. CDR3 DNA: TGTGCCAGCAGTTTAACAGGGGGCACTGAAGCTTTCTTT. This encodes CASSLTGGTEAFF.

This clone was found once. V and J are TRBV2 and TRBJ1-5; 8 nucleotides line up with TRBD1. The CDR3 has 13 amino acids. CDR1 SNHLY and CDR2 FYNNEI come from the germline V gene. V shed 7 bases and J 4 bases; nucleotides not matched to a gene: 3. The CDR3 sequence is CASNRQGNQPQHF. The CDR3 coding sequence is TGTGCCAGCAACAGACAGGGGAATCAGCCCCAGCATTTT.

This clone appeared once. The chain is built from TRBV6-5 and TRBJ1-5, with TRBD1 matching 9 bases. Trimming at V came to 2 bases and at J to 7 bases, leaving 9 bases not matched to a gene. CDR1 and CDR2 from the germline V gene are MNHEY and SVGAGI. The CDR3 is 16 residues long. The CDR3 sequence: CASSYTGTGYEQPQHF. CDR3 coding DNA: TGTGCCAGCAGTTACACCGGGACAGGGTACGAGCAGCCCCAGCATTTT.

This sequence joins TRBV9 and TRBJ2-7; 8 bases agree with TRBD2. The germline CDR1 and CDR2 sequences are SGDLS and YYNGEE. The CDR3 runs to 15 residues. With V trimmed by 2 bases and J by 2 bases, 6 bases remained unmatched. CDR3 sequence (DNA): TGTGCCAGCAGCGTCAGAGCGGGGGAACCCTACGAGCAGTACTTC. Amino acids: CASSVRAGEPYEQYF.